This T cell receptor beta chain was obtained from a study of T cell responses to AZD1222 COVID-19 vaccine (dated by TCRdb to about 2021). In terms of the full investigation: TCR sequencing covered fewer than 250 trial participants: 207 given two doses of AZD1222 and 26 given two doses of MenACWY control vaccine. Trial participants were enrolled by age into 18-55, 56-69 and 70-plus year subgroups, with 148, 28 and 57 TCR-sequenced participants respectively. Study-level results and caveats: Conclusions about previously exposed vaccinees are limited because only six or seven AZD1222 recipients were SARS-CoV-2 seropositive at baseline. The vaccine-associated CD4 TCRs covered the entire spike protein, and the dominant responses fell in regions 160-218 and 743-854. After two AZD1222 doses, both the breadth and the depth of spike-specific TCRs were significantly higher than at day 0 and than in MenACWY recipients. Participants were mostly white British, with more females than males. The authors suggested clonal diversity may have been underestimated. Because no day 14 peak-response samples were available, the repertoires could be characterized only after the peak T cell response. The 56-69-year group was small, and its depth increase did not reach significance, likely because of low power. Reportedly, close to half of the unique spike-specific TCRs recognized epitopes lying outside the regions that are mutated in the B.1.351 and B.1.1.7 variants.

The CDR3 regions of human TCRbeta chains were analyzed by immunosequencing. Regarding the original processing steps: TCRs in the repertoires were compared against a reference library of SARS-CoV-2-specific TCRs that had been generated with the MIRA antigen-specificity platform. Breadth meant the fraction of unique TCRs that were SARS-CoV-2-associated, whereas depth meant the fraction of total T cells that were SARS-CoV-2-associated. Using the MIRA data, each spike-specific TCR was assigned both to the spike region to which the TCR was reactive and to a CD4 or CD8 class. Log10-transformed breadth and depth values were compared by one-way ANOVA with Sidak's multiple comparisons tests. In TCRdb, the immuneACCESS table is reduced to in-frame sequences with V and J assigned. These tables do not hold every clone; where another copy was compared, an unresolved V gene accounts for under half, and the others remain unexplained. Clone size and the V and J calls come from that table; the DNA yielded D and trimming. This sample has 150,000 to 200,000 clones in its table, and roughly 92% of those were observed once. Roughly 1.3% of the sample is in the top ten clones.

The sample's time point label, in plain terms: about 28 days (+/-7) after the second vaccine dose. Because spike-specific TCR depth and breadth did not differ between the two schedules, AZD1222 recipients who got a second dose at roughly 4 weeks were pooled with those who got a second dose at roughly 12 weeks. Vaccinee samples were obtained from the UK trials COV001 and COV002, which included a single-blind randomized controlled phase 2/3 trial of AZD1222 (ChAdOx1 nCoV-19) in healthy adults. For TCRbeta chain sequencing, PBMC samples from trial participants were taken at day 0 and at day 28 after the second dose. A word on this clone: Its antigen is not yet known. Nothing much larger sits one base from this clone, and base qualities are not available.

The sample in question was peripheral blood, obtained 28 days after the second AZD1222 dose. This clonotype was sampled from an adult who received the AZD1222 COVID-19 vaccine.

The encoded CDR3 is CASSLATGVYEKLFF. The nucleotide sequence reads as follows: TGTGCCAGCAGTTTGGCAACAGGGGTTTATGAAAAACTGTTTTTT. The rearranged segments are TRBV27 and TRBJ1-4, with 7 bases matching TRBD1. At the junction V is shortened by 3 bases and J by 6 bases; bases outside the gene matches: 7. Taken from cysteine to phenylalanine, the CDR3 has 15 residues. Just the 45-base CDR3 DNA is kept, in frame starting at base 1. For CDR1 and CDR2, the germline V gene (reference sequence) lists MNHEY and SMNVEV.